This T cell receptor (beta chain) was observed in a study of T cells after yellow fever vaccination (dated by TCRdb to the late 2010s). Background on the whole study: The SMART-Seq v4 Ultra Low Input RNA kit was used to prepare libraries from fractions with low cell numbers. To follow T-cell clones before and after both primary and booster YFV17D yellow fever vaccination, bulk TCR alpha and beta repertoires underwent longitudinal sequencing. Two healthy male donors made up the cohort, one aged 18 to 29 years and the other aged 30 to 40 years. Blood was collected at multiple timepoints before and after primary and secondary immunization, and bulk PBMC replicates and cell subsets were isolated. Overall study results and their limits: A small fraction of clonotypes appeared in both the CD4 and CD8 compartments, likely as a result of convergent recombination. Because only two donors were included in the study, the extent to which the findings can be generalized is limited. Compared with the primary T-cell response, the secondary T-cell response was weaker but faster, peaking on day 5 rather than day 15. Because abundant contaminating clonotypes from the bulk population could be contained in FACS-sorted repertoires, computational filtering was required. Most clones expanded after primary vaccination were re-detected after the booster (almost 98% of CD4 and approximately 85% of CD8), suggesting broad memory maintenance.

Sequenced using an Illumina NovaSeq 6000. TCR cDNA was synthesized by 5'RACE template switching, which introduced a universal primer site and unique molecular identifiers. Priming of cDNA synthesis was performed from both the TCR alpha and TCR beta constant segments. Library amplification involved two PCR steps, and the second step added sample barcodes and sequencing adapters. Sequencing of libraries was done on Illumina HiSeq 2500 (2x100 bp) or NovaSeq (2x150 bp). Per the source publication's procedure: MIGEC handled demultiplexing of reads and collapsing into UMI consensus sequences, while MiXCR performed V(D)J alignment. Clonotypes responding to the vaccine were identified with edgeR on replicate PBMC samples, with the criteria of FDR below 0.01 and a log2 fold change above 5 up to day 15. Each bulk clonotype received a CD4 or CD8 identity based on whether the sequenced CD4 or CD8 repertoire contained that clonotype at higher abundance. TCRdb cleaned the public reads at Q25 with fastp, built clones with MiXCR and kept in-frame beta chains. Merged by CDR3 protein, the rows form single entries marked with the most common genes and DNA. What appears here as the V and J calls and clone size reflects TCRdb's work, not the paper's. The table for this sample lists approximately 93,000 distinct CDR3 sequences; around 5.8% of them were counted only once. Just over 40% of the sample rests with the top ten.

Per the publication, the treatment or condition label means: live attenuated yellow fever vaccine strain. A standard Ficoll-Paque protocol was used to isolate PBMCs from peripheral blood. Dynabeads CD4 and CD8 positive selection kits were used to isolate the CD4 and CD8 T-cell fractions. TriZol was used to extract RNA from bulk PBMCs, from CD4 and CD8 fractions, and from dextramer-positive and dextramer-negative fractions. This clonotype was detected ten times or more. The antigen it binds to is not known. Base qualities are not provided; no much larger clone lies one nucleotide away. The germline V gene specifies SGHVS as CDR1 and FQNEAQ as CDR2. The CDR3 runs 15 amino acids, cysteine and phenylalanine included. Here the CDR3 DNA is all that survives: 45 bases in frame from base 1. V lost 2 bases and J lost 7 bases; the stretch between them is 15 bases long.

This chain joins TRBV7-8 to TRBJ2-1; the D gene is perhaps TRBD1 or TRBD2, as each covers 6 bases. The TCR comes from a man between 18 and 35 years old who received the YFV17D yellow fever vaccine. The input for sequencing was CD8+ T cells sorted from PBMCs, taken 10 days after the yellow fever booster vaccination. CDR3 protein: CASSLRGAAENEQFF. DNA sequence: TGTGCCAGCAGCTTAAGGGGGGCTGCGGAAAATGAGCAGTTCTTC.